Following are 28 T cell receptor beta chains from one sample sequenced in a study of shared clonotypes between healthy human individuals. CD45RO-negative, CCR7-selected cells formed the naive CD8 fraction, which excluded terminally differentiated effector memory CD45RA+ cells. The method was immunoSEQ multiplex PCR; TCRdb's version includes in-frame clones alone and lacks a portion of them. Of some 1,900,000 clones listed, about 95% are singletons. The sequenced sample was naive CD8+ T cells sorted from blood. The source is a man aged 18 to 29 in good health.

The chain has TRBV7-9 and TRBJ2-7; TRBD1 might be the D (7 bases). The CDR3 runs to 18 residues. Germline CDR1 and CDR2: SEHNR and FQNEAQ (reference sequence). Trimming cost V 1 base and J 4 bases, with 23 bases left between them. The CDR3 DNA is TGTGCCAGCAGCTTAGATGAAGTTGGCAGGGGGGAATTGTACGAGCAGTACTTC. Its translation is CASSLDEVGRGELYEQYF.

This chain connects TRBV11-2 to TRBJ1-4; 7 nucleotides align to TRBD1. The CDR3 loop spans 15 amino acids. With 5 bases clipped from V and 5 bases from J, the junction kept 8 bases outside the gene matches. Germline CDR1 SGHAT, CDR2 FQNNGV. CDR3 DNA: TGTGCCAGCAGCCTAGGGACAGTGGAAAATGAAAAACTGTTTTTT. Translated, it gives CASSLGTVENEKLFF.

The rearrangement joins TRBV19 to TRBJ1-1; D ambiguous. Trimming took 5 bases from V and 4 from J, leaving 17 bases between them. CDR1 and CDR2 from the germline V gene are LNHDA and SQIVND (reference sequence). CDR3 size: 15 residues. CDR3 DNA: TGTGCCAGTAGTTACCGAGGGTTAATGCCCACTGAAGCTTTCTTT. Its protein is CASSYRGLMPTEAFF.

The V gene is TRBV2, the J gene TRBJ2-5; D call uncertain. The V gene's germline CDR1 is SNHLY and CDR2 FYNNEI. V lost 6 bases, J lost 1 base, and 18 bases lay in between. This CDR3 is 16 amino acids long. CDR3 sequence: CASSKIGSWSQETQYF. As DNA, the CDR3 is TGTGCCAGCAGCAAAATAGGATCCTGGTCCCAAGAGACCCAGTACTTC.

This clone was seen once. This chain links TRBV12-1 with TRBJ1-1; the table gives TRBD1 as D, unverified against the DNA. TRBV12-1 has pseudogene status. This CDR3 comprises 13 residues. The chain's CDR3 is CASSFGSQGEAFF. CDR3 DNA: TGTGCCAGCAGCTTTGGTAGTCAGGGTGAAGCTTTCTTT.

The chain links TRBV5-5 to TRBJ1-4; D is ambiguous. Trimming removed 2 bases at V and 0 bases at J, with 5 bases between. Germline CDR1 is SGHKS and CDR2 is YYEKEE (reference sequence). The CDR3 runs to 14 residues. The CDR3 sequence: CASSFGPTNEKLFF. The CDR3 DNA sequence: TGTGCCAGCAGCTTTGGACCAACTAATGAAAAACTGTTTTTT.

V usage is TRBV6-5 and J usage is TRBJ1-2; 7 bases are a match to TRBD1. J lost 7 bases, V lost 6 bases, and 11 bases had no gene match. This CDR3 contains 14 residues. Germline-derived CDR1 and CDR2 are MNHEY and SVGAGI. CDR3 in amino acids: CASSSGQLASGYTF. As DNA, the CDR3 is TGTGCCAGCAGCTCGGGACAGCTCGCCTCTGGCTACACCTTC.

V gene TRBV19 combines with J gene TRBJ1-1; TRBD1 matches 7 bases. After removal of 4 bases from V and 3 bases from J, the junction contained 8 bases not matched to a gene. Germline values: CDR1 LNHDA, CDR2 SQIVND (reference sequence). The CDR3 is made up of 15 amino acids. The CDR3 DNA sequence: TGTGCCAGTAGTACAATACAGGGGCTAGACACTGAAGCTTTCTTT. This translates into CASSTIQGLDTEAFF.

CDR3 loop: CASSHLQGAYYEQYF. CDR3 coding DNA: TGCGCCAGCAGCCACCTACAGGGGGCCTACTACGAGCAGTACTTC. This chain joins TRBV4-1 and TRBJ2-7; 9 bases agree with TRBD1. J gave up 3 bases and V 3 bases, and 6 bases lay outside the gene matches. The germline V gene encodes CDR1 MGHRA and CDR2 YSYEKL. CDR3 length equals 15 residues.

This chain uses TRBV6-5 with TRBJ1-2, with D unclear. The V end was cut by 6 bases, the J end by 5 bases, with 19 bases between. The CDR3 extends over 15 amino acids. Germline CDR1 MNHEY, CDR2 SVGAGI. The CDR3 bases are TGTGCCAGCAGGCCCCTTGATCTGGTGGATTATGGCTACACCTTC. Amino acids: CASRPLDLVDYGYTF.

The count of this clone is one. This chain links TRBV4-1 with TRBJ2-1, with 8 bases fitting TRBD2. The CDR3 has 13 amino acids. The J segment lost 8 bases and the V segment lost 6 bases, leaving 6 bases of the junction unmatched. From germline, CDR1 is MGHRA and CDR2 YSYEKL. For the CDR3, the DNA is TGCGCCAGCAGACCCCCGGGGGGGGATGAGCAGTTCTTC. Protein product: CASRPPGGDEQFF.

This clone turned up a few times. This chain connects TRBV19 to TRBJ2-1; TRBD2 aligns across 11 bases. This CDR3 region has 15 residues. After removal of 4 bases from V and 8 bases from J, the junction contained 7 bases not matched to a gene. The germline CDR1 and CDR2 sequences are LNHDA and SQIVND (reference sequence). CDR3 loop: CASSTASGRSYEQFF. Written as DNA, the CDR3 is TGTGCCAGTAGTACCGCTAGCGGGAGGTCATATGAGCAGTTCTTC.

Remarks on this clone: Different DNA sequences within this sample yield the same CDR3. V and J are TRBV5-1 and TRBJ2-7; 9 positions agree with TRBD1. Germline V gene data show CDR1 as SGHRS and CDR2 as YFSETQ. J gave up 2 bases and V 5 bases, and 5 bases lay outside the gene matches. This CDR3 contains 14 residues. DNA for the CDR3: TGCGCCAGCAGTTTCGACAGGGGGACCTACGAGCAGTACTTC. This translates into CASSFDRGTYEQYF.

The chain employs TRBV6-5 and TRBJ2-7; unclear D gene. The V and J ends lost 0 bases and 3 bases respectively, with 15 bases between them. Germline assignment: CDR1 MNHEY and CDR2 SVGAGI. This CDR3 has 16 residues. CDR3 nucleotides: TGTGCCAGCAGTTACTCGAGTGGGCAGAAGGACTACGAGCAGTACTTC. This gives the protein CASSYSSGQKDYEQYF.

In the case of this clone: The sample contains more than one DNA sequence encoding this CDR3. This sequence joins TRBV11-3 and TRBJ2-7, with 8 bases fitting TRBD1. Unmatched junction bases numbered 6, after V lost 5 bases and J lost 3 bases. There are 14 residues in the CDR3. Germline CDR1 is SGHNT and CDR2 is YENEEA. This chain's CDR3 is CASSPGQGSYEQYF. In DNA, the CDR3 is TGTGCCAGCAGCCCCGGACAGGGAAGCTACGAGCAGTACTTC. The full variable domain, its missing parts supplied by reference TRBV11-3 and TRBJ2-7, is EAGVVQSPRYKIIEKKQPVAFWCNPISGHNTLYWYLQNLGQGPELLIRYENEEAVDDSQLPKDRFSAERLKGVDSTLKIQPAELGDSAVYLCASSPGQGSYEQYFGPGTRLTVT.

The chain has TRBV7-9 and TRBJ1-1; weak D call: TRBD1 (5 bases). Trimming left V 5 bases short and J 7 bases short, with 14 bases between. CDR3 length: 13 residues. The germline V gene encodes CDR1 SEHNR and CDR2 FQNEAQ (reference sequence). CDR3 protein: CASSIHGGVEAFF. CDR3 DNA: TGTGCCAGCAGCATCCACGGGGGGGTTGAAGCTTTCTTT. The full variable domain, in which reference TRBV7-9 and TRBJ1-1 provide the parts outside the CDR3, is DTGVSQNPRHKITKRGQNVTFRCDPISEHNRLYWYRQTLGQGPEFLTYFQNEAQLEKSRLLSDRFSAERPKGSFSTLEIQRTEQGDSAMYLCASSIHGGVEAFFGQGTRLTVV.

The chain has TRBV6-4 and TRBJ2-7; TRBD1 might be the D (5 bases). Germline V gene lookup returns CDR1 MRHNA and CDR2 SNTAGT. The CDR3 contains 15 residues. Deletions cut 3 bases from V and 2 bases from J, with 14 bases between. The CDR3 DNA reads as TGTGCCAGCAGTGAGTTCGACAGAAACGCCTACGAGCAGTACTTC. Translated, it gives CASSEFDRNAYEQYF.

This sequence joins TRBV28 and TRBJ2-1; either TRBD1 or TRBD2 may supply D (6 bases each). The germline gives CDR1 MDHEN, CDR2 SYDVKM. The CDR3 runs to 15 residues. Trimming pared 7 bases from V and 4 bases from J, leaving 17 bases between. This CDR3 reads CASNTRGVLYNEQFF. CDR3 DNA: TGTGCCAGCAACACTAGGGGGGTACTTTACAATGAGCAGTTCTTC.

The CDR3 sequence: CASSATVNTEAFF. CDR3 DNA sequence: TGTGCCAGCAGCGCCACAGTGAACACTGAAGCTTTCTTT. The chain has TRBV9 and TRBJ1-1; D uncertain. The ends were cut back, 3 bases at V and 0 bases at J, with 6 bases in the middle. The CDR3 has 13 residues. CDR1 is SGDLS and CDR2 is YYNGEE in the germline V gene.

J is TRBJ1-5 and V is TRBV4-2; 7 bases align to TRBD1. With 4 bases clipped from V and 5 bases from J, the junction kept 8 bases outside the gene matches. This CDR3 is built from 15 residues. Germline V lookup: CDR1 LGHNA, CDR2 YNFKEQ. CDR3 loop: CASSRGTEGDQPQHF. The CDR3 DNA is TGTGCCAGCAGCCGCGGGACAGAGGGGGATCAGCCCCAGCATTTT.

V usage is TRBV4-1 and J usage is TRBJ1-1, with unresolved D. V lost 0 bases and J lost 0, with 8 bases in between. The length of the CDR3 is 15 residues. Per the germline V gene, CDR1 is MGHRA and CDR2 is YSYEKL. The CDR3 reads CASSQEDLMNTEAFF. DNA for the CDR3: TGCGCCAGCAGCCAAGAAGACCTCATGAACACTGAAGCTTTCTTT.

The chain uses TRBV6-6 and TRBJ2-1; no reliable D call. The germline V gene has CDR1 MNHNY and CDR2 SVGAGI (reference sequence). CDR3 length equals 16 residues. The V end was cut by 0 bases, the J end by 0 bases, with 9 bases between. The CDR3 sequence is CASSYSEILSYNEQFF. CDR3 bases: TGTGCCAGCAGTTACTCCGAGATACTCTCCTACAATGAGCAGTTCTTC.

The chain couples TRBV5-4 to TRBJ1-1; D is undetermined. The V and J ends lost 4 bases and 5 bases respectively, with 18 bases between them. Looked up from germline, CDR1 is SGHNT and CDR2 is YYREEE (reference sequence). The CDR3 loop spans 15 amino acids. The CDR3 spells CASSPEEGPVTEAFF. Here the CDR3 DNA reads TGTGCCAGCAGCCCGGAAGAGGGTCCGGTTACTGAAGCTTTCTTT.

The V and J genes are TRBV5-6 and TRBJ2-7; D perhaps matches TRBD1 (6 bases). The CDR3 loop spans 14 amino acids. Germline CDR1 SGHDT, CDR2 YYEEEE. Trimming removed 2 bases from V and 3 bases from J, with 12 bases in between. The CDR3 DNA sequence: TGTGCCAGCAGCTTCGGACAGCAAATCTACGAGCAGTACTTC. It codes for CASSFGQQIYEQYF.

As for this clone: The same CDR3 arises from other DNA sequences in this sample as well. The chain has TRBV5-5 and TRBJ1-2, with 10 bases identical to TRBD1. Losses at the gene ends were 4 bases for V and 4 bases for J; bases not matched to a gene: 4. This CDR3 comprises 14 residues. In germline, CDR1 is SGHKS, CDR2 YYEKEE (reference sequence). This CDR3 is CASSPGQGGYGYTF. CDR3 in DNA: TGTGCCAGCAGCCCCGGACAGGGGGGCTATGGCTACACCTTC.

The CDR3 region has the DNA TGTGCCAGCTCGGGCAGGTACCAAGAGACCCAGTACTTC. Protein product: CASSGRYQETQYF. This chain uses TRBV7-9 with TRBJ2-5, with D unclear. Per germline, CDR1 SEHNR and CDR2 FQNEAQ (reference sequence). CDR3 length: 13 residues. V lost 8 bases and J lost 0, with 10 bases in between. The full variable domain, rest sourced from reference TRBV7-9 and TRBJ2-5, is DTGVSQNPRHKITKRGQNVTFRCDPISEHNRLYWYRQTLGQGPEFLTYFQNEAQLEKSRLLSDRFSAERPKGSFSTLEIQRTEQGDSAMYLCASSGRYQETQYFGPGTRLLVL.

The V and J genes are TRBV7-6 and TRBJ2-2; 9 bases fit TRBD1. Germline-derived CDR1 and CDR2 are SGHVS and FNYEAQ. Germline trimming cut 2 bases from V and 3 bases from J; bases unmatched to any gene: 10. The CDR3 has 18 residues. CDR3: CASSLQLTGGEDTGELFF. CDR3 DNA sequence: TGTGCCAGCAGCTTACAACTAACAGGGGGCGAGGACACCGGGGAGCTGTTTTTT.

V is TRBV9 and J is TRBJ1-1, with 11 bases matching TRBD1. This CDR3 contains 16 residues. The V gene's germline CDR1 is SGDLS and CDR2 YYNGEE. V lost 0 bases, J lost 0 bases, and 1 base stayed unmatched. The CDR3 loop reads CASSVVGQGVNTEAFF. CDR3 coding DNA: TGTGCCAGCAGCGTAGTGGGACAGGGGGTGAACACTGAAGCTTTCTTT. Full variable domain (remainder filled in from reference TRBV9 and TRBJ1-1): DSGVTQTPKHLITATGQRVTLRCSPRSGDLSVYWYQQSLDQGLQFLIQYYNGEERAKGNILERFSAQQFPDLHSELNLSSLELGDSALYFCASSVVGQGVNTEAFFGQGTRLTVV.